The clone carrying this T cell receptor beta chain was found a few times. The antigen remains unidentified. Noted time point: patch test 1, 2 weeks after DPC sensitization. Treatment reported: therapeutic diphenylcyclopropenone sensitization with weekly scalp DPC. TCRdb redid the calling of the RACE reads with MiXCR, one entry per CDR3 protein. The table records 80,000 or so distinct CDR3 sequences, over 8.5% of them present only once. The sample comes from a study of human T cells and chemical hapten exposure. The wider study: Slight differences in pooled library volume were the main source of varying TCR yields across samples. General study findings and limits: Counts of expanded TCRs (at PT1) showed a positive correlation with patch test score. Compared with pre-sensitization or healthy control sets, expanded TCRs clustered more. The study found that DPC sensitization did not change TCRs above 1 in 1000 frequency.

This CDR3 comprises 16 residues. V lost 5 bases and J 0 bases, leaving 13 bases between the germline ends. The V gene's germline CDR1 is SGHTA and CDR2 FQGNSA. The V call is TRBV7-2, the J call TRBJ1-4; possible D gene TRBD1, 5 bases. This specimen was whole blood, taken in connection with sensitization to the hapten diphenylcyclopropenone (DPC). The TCR was taken from a woman aged 45-65 years with alopecia areata. Some clones in this sample may be carry-over from other donors' samples. CDR3 in amino acids: CASSPNWGTTNEKLFF. Here the CDR3 DNA reads TGTGCCAGCAGCCCCAACTGGGGCACAACTAATGAAAAACTGTTTTTT.